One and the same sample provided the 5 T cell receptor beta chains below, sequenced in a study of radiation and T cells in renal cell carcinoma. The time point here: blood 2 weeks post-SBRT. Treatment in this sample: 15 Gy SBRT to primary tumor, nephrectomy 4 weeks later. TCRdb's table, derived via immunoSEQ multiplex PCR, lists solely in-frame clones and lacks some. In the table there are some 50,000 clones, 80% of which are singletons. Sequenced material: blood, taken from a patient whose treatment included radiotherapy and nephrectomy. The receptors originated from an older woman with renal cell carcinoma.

CDR3 DNA sequence: TGTGCCAGCAGCGTGAGCGGGAGTAGCGATGAGCAGTTCTTC. Its translation: CASSVSGSSDEQFF. This chain uses TRBV7-2 with TRBJ2-1; 8 nucleotides align to TRBD2. CDR1 and CDR2 (germline): SGHTA, FQGNSA. The CDR3 has 14 amino acids. The V segment lost 5 bases and the J segment 8 bases; nucleotides outside the gene matches: 8.

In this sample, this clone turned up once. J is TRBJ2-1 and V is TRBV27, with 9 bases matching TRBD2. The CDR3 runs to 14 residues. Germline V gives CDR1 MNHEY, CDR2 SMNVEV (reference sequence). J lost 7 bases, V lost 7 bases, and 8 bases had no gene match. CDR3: CASNRGGRANEQFF. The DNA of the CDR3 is TGTGCCAGCAATCGCGGCGGGAGGGCAAATGAGCAGTTCTTC.

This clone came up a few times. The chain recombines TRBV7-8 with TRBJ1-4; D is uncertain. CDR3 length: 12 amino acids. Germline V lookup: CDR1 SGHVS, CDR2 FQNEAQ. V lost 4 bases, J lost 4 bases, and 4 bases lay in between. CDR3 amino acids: CASSSVNEKLFF. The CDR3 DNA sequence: TGTGCCAGCAGCTCCGTTAATGAAAAACTGTTTTTT.

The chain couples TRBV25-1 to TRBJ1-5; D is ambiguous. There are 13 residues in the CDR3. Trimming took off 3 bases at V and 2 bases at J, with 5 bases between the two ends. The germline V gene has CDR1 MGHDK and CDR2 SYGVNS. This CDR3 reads CASSEQGNQPQHF. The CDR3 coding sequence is TGTGCCAGCAGTGAGCAGGGCAATCAGCCCCAGCATTTT.

CDR3 nucleotides: TGTGCCAGTAGCGGGGTGGGGCACAATGAGCAGTTCTTC. It translates to CASSGVGHNEQFF. The rearrangement joins TRBV19 to TRBJ2-1; D possibly uses TRBD1 or TRBD2 (5 bases each). CDR3 length: 13 amino acids. The ends were cut back, 6 bases at V and 5 bases at J, with 11 bases in the middle. CDR1 is LNHDA and CDR2 is SQIVND in the germline V gene (reference sequence). The variable domain in full, with the rest retrieved from reference TRBV19 and TRBJ2-1, is DGGITQSPKYLFRKEGQNVTLSCEQNLNHDAMYWYRQDPGQGLRLIYYSQIVNDFQKGDIAEGYSVSREKKESFPLTVTSAQKNPTAFYLCASSGVGHNEQFFGPGTRLTVL.